The entry below describes one TCR beta chain. This sample was taken from a study of blood T cell repertoires in COVID-19. The wider study: The United States, Italy and Spain were the sources of the acute and convalescent COVID-19 samples. PBMCs, B-cell-depleted T cells, or T cells were the source of the cDNA or gDNA that made up the material.

Authors' methods: Amplification with reference gene primers provided the estimates of nucleated cell counts. Some clones are missing from TCRdb's copy, which holds only in-frame ones; the method was immunoSEQ multiplex PCR. V, J and clone size are taken as reported in that table, and D and trimming were inferred from the DNA itself. The sample yields some 140,000 clones, roughly 84% seen once. V was pared by 7 bases and J by 1 base, with 8 bases between. Per germline, CDR1 SGHNT and CDR2 YYREEE (reference sequence). This CDR3 comprises 12 residues. The clonotype comes from a woman older than 75 with acute or convalescent COVID-19. The specimen was peripheral blood. The chain is built from TRBV5-4 and TRBJ1-1; D is uncertain. The chain's CDR3 is CASGSSNTEAFF. CDR3 DNA: TGTGCCAGCGGTAGTTCGAACACTGAAGCTTTCTTT.